The 12 T cell receptor beta chains below come from one sample, sequenced in a study of T cells expressing NK-cell markers (dated by TCRdb to 2020 to 2022). The library was built by means of 5' RACE. Sequencing instrument: Illumina HiSeq 2000. TCRdb reanalyzed the reads, keeping one entry per CDR3 protein sequence and omitting DNA. This specimen's table enumerates about 460,000 distinct CDR3 sequences. Of the sample, roughly 1.4% is held by the ten largest clones. Source material: blood T cells: a sorted CD56 or NKG2C T cell subset, CD4+ or CD8+ T cells, or bulk PBMC T cells (not recorded which). The receptors derive from a woman aged 45-65 years in good health. Donor details come from another sample of the same person, matched by shared clones.

The chain couples TRBV12-3 or TRBV12-4 to TRBJ1-6. The CDR3 extends over 15 amino acids. CDR3 residues: CASSSDGFAISPLHF.

CDR3 amino acids: CASKFVQDNEQFF. This chain connects TRBV27 to TRBJ2-1. This CDR3 has 13 amino acids. Per germline, CDR1 MNHEY and CDR2 SMNVEV (reference sequence).

The J gene is TRBJ2-7, the V gene TRBV24-1; the TRBD2 assignment by TCRdb is unverifiable without DNA. This CDR3 is 14 amino acids long. Germline lookup yields CDR1 KGHDR and CDR2 SFDVKD. CDR3: CATSDGSGSYEQYF.

The gene calls are TRBV9 and TRBJ1-4; TCRdb calls TRBD1, which cannot be checked without DNA. Germline CDR1 reads SGDLS; CDR2 reads YYNGEE. CDR3 length: 17 amino acids. CDR3 protein: CASSAAPRVQGREKLFF.

The chain uses TRBV12-3 or TRBV12-4 and TRBJ2-5. This CDR3 spans 12 amino acids. CDR3 sequence: CASSLSEQTQYF.

The chain carries TRBV5-6 and TRBJ2-1; TCRdb names TRBD2, which stays unverified in the absence of DNA. CDR3 length equals 14 residues. Looked up from germline, CDR1 is SGHDT and CDR2 is YYEEEE. CDR3: CASSLGLAGDEQFF.

The V call is TRBV10-3, the J call TRBJ2-3; TCRdb names TRBD1, which stays unverified in the absence of DNA. Per the germline V gene, CDR1 is ENHRY and CDR2 is SYGVKD. The CDR3 is 15 amino acids. This chain's CDR3 is CAIGPGASSTDTQYF.

This chain joins TRBV29-1 and TRBJ2-5; TCRdb lists TRBD2, though no DNA is available to test this call. This CDR3 spans 15 amino acids. The germline CDR1 and CDR2 sequences are SQVTM and ANQGSEA. CDR3 sequence reads: CSVFGLAGGQETQYF.

This chain joins TRBV11-3 and TRBJ2-2; TCRdb lists TRBD1, though no DNA is available to test this call. This CDR3 region has 17 residues. Per the germline V gene, CDR1 is SGHNT and CDR2 is YENEEA. The CDR3 spells CASSDIGTEVNTGELFF.

The V gene is TRBV30, the J gene TRBJ2-4; TCRdb proposes TRBD1, but this gene call is untestable without DNA. This CDR3 has 13 residues. Per germline, CDR1 GTSNPN and CDR2 SVGIG (reference sequence). CDR3 in amino acids: CAWSRGQGDIQYF.

The V gene is TRBV24-1, the J gene TRBJ2-1; the TRBD1 assignment by TCRdb is unverifiable without DNA. The germline gives CDR1 KGHDR, CDR2 SFDVKD. The CDR3 length is 16 residues. The CDR3 is CATSDRKAGQGNEQFF.

The CDR3 protein is CSVSGGVQETQYF. V and J are TRBV29-1 and TRBJ2-5; TCRdb gives TRBD2 as the D gene, but with no DNA this cannot be confirmed. The CDR3 is 13 residues long. Germline V gene sequence: CDR1 SQVTM, CDR2 ANQGSEA.